This T cell receptor (beta chain) was recovered during a study of blood T cell repertoires in COVID-19. Some clones are missing from TCRdb's copy, which holds only in-frame ones; the method was immunoSEQ multiplex PCR. The sample carries tens of thousands of clones, nearly 90% recorded once. CDR1 and CDR2 from the germline V gene are SEHNR and FQNEAQ (reference sequence). Losses at the gene ends were 5 bases for V and 11 bases for J; bases not matched to a gene: 4. This CDR3 region has 11 residues. The sequencing sample was made of peripheral blood. The chain is built from TRBV7-9 and TRBJ1-1; 8 nucleotides agree with TRBD1. This TCR came from a man aged 55 to 69 with acute or convalescent COVID-19. The CDR3 coding sequence is TGTGCCAGCAGCGCCGGACAGGGCGCTTTCTTT. Its protein product is CASSAGQGAFF. Together with reference TRBV7-9 and TRBJ1-1, the CDR3 gives the full variable domain: DTGVSQNPRHKITKRGQNVTFRCDPISEHNRLYWYRQTLGQGPEFLTYFQNEAQLEKSRLLSDRFSAERPKGSFSTLEIQRTEQGDSAMYLCASSAGQGAFFGQGTRLTVV.